This is a list of T cell receptor beta chains from one sample in a study of persistence of HIV-infected CD4 T cells. Here immunoSEQ multiplex PCR was the method, and the copy in TCRdb shows in-frame clones only, minus some. The table has under 50,000 clones, 90% seen once. Their specific antigens are unknown. The input for sequencing was CD4+ T cells sorted from PBMCs after approximately 19-hour stimulation, taken from a patient who received antiretroviral therapy. These receptors were taken from an adult woman with HIV who was CMV-seropositive. Both conserved end residues are part of each CDR3. The order of the fields is D gene, V gene, clone size, J gene, CDR3 protein, CDR3 DNA. The D gene is left open where the match is weak. A row's size may be missing; if present it is once, few, many or a size class.

>-|TRBV18|-|TRBJ2-2
CASSNRNTGELFF
TGTGCCAGCTCAAACAGGAACACCGGGGAGCTGTTTTTT
>-|TRBV10-3|-|TRBJ2-5
CAISDGGRGGETQYF
TGTGCCATCAGTGACGGCGGGAGAGGGGGAGAGACCCAGTACTTC
>-|TRBV3-1/TRBV3-2|-|TRBJ1-1
CASSHRGEAFF
TGTGCCAGCAGCCATAGGGGCGAAGCTTTCTTT
>-|TRBV18|-|TRBJ1-5
CASSPRGEQPQHF
TGTGCCAGCTCACCGAGAGGGGAGCAGCCCCAGCATTTT
>-|TRBV3-1/TRBV3-2|-|TRBJ1-2
CASSQKYTGRSGGYTF
TGTGCCAGCAGCCAGAAATACACGGGGAGGTCCGGTGGCTACACCTTC
>TRBD1|TRBV18|-|TRBJ1-4
CASSPGQPNEKLFF
TGTGCCAGCTCGCCGGGACAGCCTAATGAAAAACTGTTTTTT
>TRBD1|TRBV2|-|TRBJ2-5
CASSAGGQGPQETQYF
TGTGCCAGCAGTGCCGGCGGACAGGGGCCGCAAGAGACCCAGTACTTC
>-|TRBV4-1|-|TRBJ2-2
CASSQEGYTGELFF
TGCGCCAGCAGCCAAGAAGGCTACACCGGGGAGCTGTTTTTT
>-|TRBV28|-|TRBJ1-1
CASSLKGWDAFF
TGTGCCAGCAGTTTGAAGGGGTGGGACGCTTTCTTT
>TRBD1|TRBV3-1/TRBV3-2|-|TRBJ2-2
CASSQGAGGMAGELFF
TGTGCCAGCAGCCAAGGAGCAGGGGGAATGGCCGGGGAGCTGTTTTTT
>TRBD2|TRBV10-3|once|TRBJ2-1
CAISESTSGGEQFF
TGTGCCATCAGTGAGTCGACTAGCGGGGGGGAGCAGTTCTTC
>-|TRBV9|-|TRBJ1-1
CASSVAVGQSTEAFF
TGTGCCAGCAGCGTAGCCGTGGGGCAGAGCACTGAAGCTTTCTTT
>TRBD2|TRBV4-1|-|TRBJ2-1
CASSLIGGGGADEQFF
TGCGCCAGCAGCCTCATCGGAGGCGGGGGGGCTGATGAGCAGTTCTTC
>-|TRBV5-1|-|TRBJ2-3
CASSSGTSTPYTDTQYF
TGCGCCAGCAGCTCCGGGACTTCCACCCCGTACACAGATACGCAGTATTTT
>-|TRBV6-1|-|TRBJ1-2
CASSEMVYPTNYGYTF
TGTGCCAGCAGTGAGATGGTTTACCCTACTAACTATGGCTACACCTTC
>TRBD2|TRBV19|-|TRBJ2-1
CASSIAGAGLAGVNEQFF
TGTGCCAGTAGTATAGCAGGGGCGGGACTAGCGGGAGTTAATGAGCAGTTCTTC
>-|TRBV5-5|-|TRBJ1-2
CASSLGGETNYGYTF
TGTGCCAGCAGCTTGGGTGGGGAGACAAACTATGGCTACACCTTC
>-|TRBV15|-|TRBJ2-1
CATSRDRAQRKFF
TGTGCCACCAGCAGAGATCGGGCCCAGAGGAAGTTCTTC
>TRBD2|TRBV18|-|TRBJ2-3
CASSPPVFSGGATDTQYF
TGTGCCAGCTCACCACCGGTCTTTAGCGGGGGGGCGACAGATACGCAGTATTTT
>-|TRBV5-1|-|TRBJ2-7
CASSLGGPSYEQYF
TGCGCCAGCAGCTTGGGAGGGCCCTCCTACGAGCAGTACTTC
>-|TRBV6-5|few|TRBJ1-3
CASSSSTIYF
TGTGCCAGCTCCTCCAGCACCATATATTTT
>TRBD2|TRBV5-1|once|TRBJ2-5
CASSPREGQETQYF
TGCGCCAGCAGCCCACGGGAGGGACAAGAGACCCAGTACTTC
>-|TRBV19|-|TRBJ1-3
CASGDGAGNTIYF
TGTGCCAGCGGGGACGGCGCTGGAAACACCATATATTTT
>-|TRBV30|-|TRBJ1-3
CAWKGRLNGNTIYF
TGTGCCTGGAAAGGCAGGTTAAATGGAAACACCATATATTTT
>TRBD2|TRBV7-6|few|TRBJ2-2
CASSLVLAGGTDTGELFF
TGTGCCAGCAGCTTAGTACTAGCGGGAGGGACGGACACCGGGGAGCTGTTTTTT
>-|TRBV28|-|TRBJ2-7
CASSFSYEQYF
TGTGCCAGCAGTTTCTCCTACGAGCAGTACTTC
>-|TRBV5-1|-|TRBJ1-1
CASSSSRAMNTEAFF
TGCGCCAGCAGCTCCAGTAGGGCCATGAACACTGAAGCTTTCTTT
>-|TRBV4-3|-|TRBJ1-1
CASSQDAHGGNTEAFF
TGCGCCAGCAGCCAAGATGCTCACGGGGGCAACACTGAAGCTTTCTTT
>-|TRBV18|-|TRBJ2-2
CASSPINTGELFF
TGTGCCAGCTCACCGATCAACACCGGGGAGCTGTTTTTT
>TRBD1|TRBV10-3|-|TRBJ2-1
CATQFKGAEQFF
TGTGCCACACAATTTAAGGGGGCTGAGCAGTTCTTC
>-|TRBV19|-|TRBJ1-6
CASTPTDRTNSPLHF
TGTGCCAGTACCCCCACGGACAGAACGAATTCACCCCTCCACTTT
>-|TRBV5-6|-|TRBJ1-2
CASSLLTGGPDRDLYGYTF
TGTGCCAGCAGTTTACTTACCGGGGGACCGGACAGAGATCTCTATGGCTACACCTTC
>TRBD1|TRBV18|-|TRBJ2-7
CASSPGQSYEQYF
TGTGCCAGCTCACCGGGACAGTCCTACGAGCAGTACTTC
>-|TRBV28|-|TRBJ1-1
CASSFTSGWRTEAFF
TGTGCCAGCAGTTTTACGAGTGGGTGGCGCACTGAAGCTTTCTTT
>-|TRBV18|-|TRBJ2-7
CASSLDANLGVTF
TGTGCCAGCTCACTCGACGCTAACCTAGGAGTTACCTTC
>TRBD1|TRBV28|once|TRBJ1-2
CASNPGTGINYGYTF
TGTGCCAGCAACCCCGGGACAGGGATTAACTATGGCTACACCTTC